The rows below give T cell receptor beta chains drawn from one sample of a study of cytomegalovirus exposure and HLA in healthy donors. This table comes from immunoSEQ multiplex PCR, and its TCRdb copy is limited to in-frame clones, with some not included. The sample lists over 80,000 clones, more than 55% seen once, with around 5.6% in the top ten. The sample was PBMCs. These receptors all stem from a boy younger than 18 in good health and CMV-seropositive. The CDR3 runs from the conserved cysteine through the conserved F or W. The order of the fields is D gene, V gene, clone size, J gene, CDR3 protein. A D gene is named only where the DNA matches it firmly. Expanded clones get a size class; other rows say once, few or many, or leave the size out.

>-|TRBV6-6|-|TRBJ2-7
CASSVLDEQYF
>-|TRBV14|-|TRBJ2-1
CASSLGGREYNEQFF
>TRBD1|TRBV5-8|few|TRBJ2-2
CASSSGTGGAGTGELFF
>-|TRBV9|-|TRBJ2-3
CASSRELDTQYF
>TRBD1|TRBV18|-|TRBJ1-2
CASSPDRVNYGYTF
>-|TRBV19|-|TRBJ1-3
CASSIEGGSGNTIYF
>-|TRBV6-4|few|TRBJ1-1
CASSDRAGSEAFF
>-|TRBV19|-|TRBJ2-3
CASSTAWTRASTDTQYF
>-|TRBV28|-|TRBJ1-2
CASSLFFGEVYSNYGYTF
>-|TRBV4-3|-|TRBJ2-3
CASSQGTVSTQYF
>-|TRBV5-1|-|TRBJ1-4
CASSFGGLTATNEKLFF
>-|TRBV4-1|-|TRBJ2-3
CASRQDRSPDTQYF
>TRBD1|TRBV7-2|-|TRBJ1-1
CASSLEGAGTEAFF
>TRBD1|TRBV29-1|once|TRBJ2-7
CSVTDRLRKQYF
>TRBD1|TRBV7-9|-|TRBJ1-2
CASSFLSVQGANYGYTF
>TRBD1|TRBV5-1|few|TRBJ1-1
CASSTGTGGTEAFF
>-|TRBV2|-|TRBJ1-3
CASSEARGSGNTIYF